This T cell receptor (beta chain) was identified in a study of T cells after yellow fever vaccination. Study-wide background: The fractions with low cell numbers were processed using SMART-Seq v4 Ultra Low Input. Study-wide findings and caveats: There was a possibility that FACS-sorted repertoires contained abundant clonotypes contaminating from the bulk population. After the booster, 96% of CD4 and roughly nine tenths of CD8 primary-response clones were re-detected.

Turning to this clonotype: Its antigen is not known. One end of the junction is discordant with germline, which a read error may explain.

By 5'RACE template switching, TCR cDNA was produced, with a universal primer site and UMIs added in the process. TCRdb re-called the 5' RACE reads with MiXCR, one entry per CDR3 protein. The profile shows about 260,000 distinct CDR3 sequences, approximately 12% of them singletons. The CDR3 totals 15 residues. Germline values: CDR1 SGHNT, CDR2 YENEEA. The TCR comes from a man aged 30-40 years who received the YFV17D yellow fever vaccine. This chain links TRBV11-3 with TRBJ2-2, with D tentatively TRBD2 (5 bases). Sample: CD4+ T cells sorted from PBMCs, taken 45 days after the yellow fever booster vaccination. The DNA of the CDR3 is TGTGCCAGCAGCGCCTCAGCGTCGAACACCGGGGAGCTGGTTTTT. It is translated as CASSASASNTGELVF. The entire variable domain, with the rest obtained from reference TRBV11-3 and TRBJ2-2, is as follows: EAGVVQSPRYKIIEKKQPVAFWCNPISGHNTLYWYLQNLGQGPELLIRYENEEAVDDSQLPKDRFSAERLKGVDSTLKIQPAELGDSAVYLCASSASASNTGELVFGEGSRLTVL.